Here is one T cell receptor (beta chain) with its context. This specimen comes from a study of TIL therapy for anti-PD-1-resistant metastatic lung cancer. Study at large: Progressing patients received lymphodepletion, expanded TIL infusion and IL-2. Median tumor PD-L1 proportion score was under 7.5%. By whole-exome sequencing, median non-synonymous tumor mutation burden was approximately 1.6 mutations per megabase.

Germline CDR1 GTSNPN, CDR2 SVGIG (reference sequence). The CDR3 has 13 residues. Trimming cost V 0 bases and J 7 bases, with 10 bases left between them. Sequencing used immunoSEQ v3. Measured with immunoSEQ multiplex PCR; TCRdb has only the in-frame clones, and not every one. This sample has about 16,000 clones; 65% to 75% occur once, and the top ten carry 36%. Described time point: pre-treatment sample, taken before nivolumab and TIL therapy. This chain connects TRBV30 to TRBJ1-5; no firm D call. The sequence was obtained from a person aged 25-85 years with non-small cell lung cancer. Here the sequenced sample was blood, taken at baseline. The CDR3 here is CAWSVDVGQPQHF. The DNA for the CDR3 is TGTGCCTGGAGTGTAGACGTGGGGCAGCCCCAGCATTTT. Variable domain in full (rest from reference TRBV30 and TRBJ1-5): SQTIHQWPATLVQPVGSPLSLECTVEGTSNPNLYWYRQAAGRGLQLLFYSVGIGQISSEVPQNLSASRPQDRQFILSSKKLLLSDSGFYLCAWSVDVGQPQHFGDGTRLSIL.